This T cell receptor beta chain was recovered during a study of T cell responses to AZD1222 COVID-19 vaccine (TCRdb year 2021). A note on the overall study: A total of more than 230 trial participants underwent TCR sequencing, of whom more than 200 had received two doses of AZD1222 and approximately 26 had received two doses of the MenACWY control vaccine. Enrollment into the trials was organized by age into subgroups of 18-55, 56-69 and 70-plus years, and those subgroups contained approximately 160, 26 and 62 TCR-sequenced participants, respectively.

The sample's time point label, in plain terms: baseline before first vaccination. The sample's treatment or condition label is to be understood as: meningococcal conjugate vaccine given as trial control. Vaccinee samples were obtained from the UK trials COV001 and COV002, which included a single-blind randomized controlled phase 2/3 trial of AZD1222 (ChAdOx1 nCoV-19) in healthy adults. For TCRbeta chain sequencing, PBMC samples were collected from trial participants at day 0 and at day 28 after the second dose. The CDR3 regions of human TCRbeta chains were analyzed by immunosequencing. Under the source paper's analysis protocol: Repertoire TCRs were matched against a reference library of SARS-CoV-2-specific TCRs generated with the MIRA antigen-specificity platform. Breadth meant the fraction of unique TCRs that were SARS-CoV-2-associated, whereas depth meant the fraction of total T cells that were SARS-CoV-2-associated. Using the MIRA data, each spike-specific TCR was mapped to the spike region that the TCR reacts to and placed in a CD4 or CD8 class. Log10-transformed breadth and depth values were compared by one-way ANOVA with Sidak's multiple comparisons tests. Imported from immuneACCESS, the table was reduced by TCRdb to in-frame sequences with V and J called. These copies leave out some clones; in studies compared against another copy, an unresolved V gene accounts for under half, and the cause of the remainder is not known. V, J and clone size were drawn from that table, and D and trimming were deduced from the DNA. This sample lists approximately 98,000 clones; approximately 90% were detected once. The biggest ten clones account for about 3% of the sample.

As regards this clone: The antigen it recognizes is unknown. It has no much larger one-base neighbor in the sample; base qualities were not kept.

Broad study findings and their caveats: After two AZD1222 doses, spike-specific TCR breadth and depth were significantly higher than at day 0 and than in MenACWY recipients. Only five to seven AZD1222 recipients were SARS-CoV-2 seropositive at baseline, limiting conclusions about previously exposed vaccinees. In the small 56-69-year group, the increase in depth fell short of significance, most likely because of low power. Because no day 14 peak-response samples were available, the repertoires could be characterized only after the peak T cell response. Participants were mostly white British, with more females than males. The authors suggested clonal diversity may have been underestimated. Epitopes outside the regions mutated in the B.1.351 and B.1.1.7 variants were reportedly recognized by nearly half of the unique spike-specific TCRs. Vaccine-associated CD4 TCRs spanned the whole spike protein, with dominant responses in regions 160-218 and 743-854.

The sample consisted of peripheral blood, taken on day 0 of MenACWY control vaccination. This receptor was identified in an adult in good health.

The nucleotide sequence is given as TGTGCCAGCAGTCCAAAGACAGGGAGTATGACTGAAGCTTTCTTT. It translates to CASSPKTGSMTEAFF. Here the chain combines TRBV6-5 and TRBJ1-1; 7 junctional bases match TRBD1. The germline V gene encodes CDR1 MNHEY and CDR2 SVGAGI. Compared with germline, V lacks 5 bases and J lacks 5 bases; bases without a gene match: 11. The CDR3 numbers 15 residues from cysteine through phenylalanine. CDR3 DNA is the only sequence kept; it has 45 bases, read in frame from the first base.